A single sample is the source of the 10 T cell receptor beta chains below, sequenced in a study of vaccination and CD4 T cells after COVID-19. TCRdb re-derived calls from the PCR reads in MiXCR, one entry per CDR3 protein. The repertoire holds 25,000 or so distinct CDR3 sequences, around 49% seen once, with 0.8% to 1.2% in the top ten. Sequencing used CD4+ T cells from blood, obtained before SARS-CoV-2 vaccination. The receptors were sampled from a human donor who had recovered from COVID-19.

This clonotype came up a few times. This chain connects TRBV28 to TRBJ1-6, with TRBD1 matching over 10 bases. This CDR3 region has 14 residues. J lost 7 bases, V lost 6 bases, and 3 bases had no gene match. Germline CDR1 and CDR2: MDHEN and SYDVKM. Here the CDR3 DNA reads TGTGCCAGCAGGGCGGGACAGGGGAATTCACCCCTCCACTTT. Translating gives CASRAGQGNSPLHF.

This clonotype came up a few times. This sequence joins TRBV28 and TRBJ1-6; D perhaps matches TRBD1 (5 bases). This CDR3 has 16 residues. Deletions cut 4 bases from V and 10 bases from J, with 20 bases between. Per the germline V gene, CDR1 is MDHEN and CDR2 is SYDVKM. CDR3 bases: TGTGCCAGCAGTTCCCCGGGGACGGGGTTTAGGTCACCCCTCCACTTT. This encodes CASSSPGTGFRSPLHF.

The chain employs TRBV7-2 and TRBJ2-5, with TRBD2 matching 11 bases. This CDR3 has 16 residues. V lost 1 base and J lost 5; bases outside the gene matches: 6. Germline lookup yields CDR1 SGHTA and CDR2 FQGNSA. CDR3 bases: TGTGCCAGCAGCTTAGAAGCTAGCGGGAGGATGGAGACCCAGTACTTC. Translating gives CASSLEASGRMETQYF.

The V and J genes are TRBV20-1 and TRBJ1-6, with TRBD1 as a possible D gene (5 bases). Germline V gives CDR1 DFQATT, CDR2 SNEGSKA (reference sequence). Trimming pared 6 bases from V and 6 bases from J, leaving 18 bases between. The CDR3 runs to 15 residues. CDR3 amino acids: CSAEHHDSSNSPLHF. CDR3 nucleotides: TGCAGTGCCGAACACCACGACAGCTCTAATTCACCCCTCCACTTT.

The chain has TRBV7-2 and TRBJ1-1; 11 bases align to TRBD1. This CDR3 has 16 amino acids. V lost 6 bases, J lost 10 bases, and 16 bases stayed unmatched. Germline CDR1 reads SGHTA; CDR2 reads FQGNSA. CDR3 amino acids: CASRIFSGTGGEGAFF. CDR3 nucleotide sequence: TGTGCCAGCAGAATCTTCTCAGGGACAGGGGGAGAAGGAGCTTTCTTT.

The chain employs TRBV9 and TRBJ2-4, with D perhaps TRBD1 (9 bases). Germline CDR1 reads SGDLS; CDR2 reads YYNGEE. V was shortened by 4 bases and J by 0 bases, with 20 bases between the two germline ends. This CDR3 is 18 amino acids long. The CDR3 DNA follows: TGTGCCAGCAGCAAACAGGGGGCGGGGGGCCGAGCCAAAAACATTCAGTACTTC. Its protein product is CASSKQGAGGRAKNIQYF.

The V and J genes are TRBV5-1 and TRBJ2-7, with 9 nucleotides matching TRBD2. CDR1 and CDR2 from the germline V gene are SGHRS and YFSETQ. The V gene end was trimmed by 0 bases and the J gene end by 6 bases; junction bases not matched to a gene: 7. This CDR3 region has 15 residues. The CDR3 loop reads CASSLAGGLAVEQYF. DNA for the CDR3: TGCGCCAGCAGCTTGGCCGGGGGACTAGCTGTCGAGCAGTACTTC. Complete variable domain (other parts from reference TRBV5-1 and TRBJ2-7): KAGVTQTPRYLIKTRGQQVTLSCSPISGHRSVSWYQQTPGQGLQFLFEYFSETQRNKGNFPGRFSGRQFSNSRSEMNVSTLELGDSALYLCASSLAGGLAVEQYFGPGTRLTVT.

The rearrangement uses TRBV7-9 and TRBJ1-1, with D unresolved. The CDR3 covers 13 residues. Trimming took 1 base from V and 4 from J, leaving 7 bases between them. Germline values: CDR1 SEHNR, CDR2 FQNEAQ (reference sequence). CDR3 DNA sequence: TGTGCCAGCAGCTTAGGTGGTGGCACTGAAGCTTTCTTT. Residues: CASSLGGGTEAFF.

The chain uses TRBV20-1 and TRBJ2-7, with D hard to call. Germline CDR1 reads DFQATT; CDR2 reads SNEGSKA (reference sequence). The CDR3 runs to 11 residues. The germline V and J ends were trimmed by 2 bases and 0 bases, with 2 bases remaining between them. The CDR3 here is CSARNSYEQYF. The CDR3 region has the DNA TGCAGTGCTAGAAACTCCTACGAGCAGTACTTC.

The chain couples TRBV4-2 to TRBJ2-7, with 8 bases lining up with TRBD2. CDR1 LGHNA and CDR2 YNFKEQ come from the germline V gene. CDR3 length: 15 residues. V was clipped by 0 bases and J by 3 bases; unmatched bases: 4. In DNA form, the CDR3 reads TGTGCCAGCAGCCAAGAAGCGGGAGCGAACTACGAGCAGTACTTC. Amino acids: CASSQEAGANYEQYF.